This TCR beta chain stems from a study of human T cells and chemical hapten exposure. Whole-study context: Per-sample TCR yield variability stemmed mainly from small pooled library volume differences. Study-wide results and limits: Expanded TCRs made up significantly more big CDR3 similarity clusters than controls did.

On this clonotype itself: The antigen remains undetermined.

TCRdb itself ran the RACE reads through MiXCR, one entry per CDR3 protein. Among 27,000 or so distinct CDR3 sequences, around a tenth were seen once, and the ten largest hold roughly 7.1%. Documented time point: patch test 2, 6 weeks after DPC sensitization. Indicated treatment: therapeutic diphenylcyclopropenone sensitization with weekly scalp DPC. Specimen: whole blood, collected in connection with sensitization to the hapten diphenylcyclopropenone (DPC). This TCR was sampled from a young man with alopecia areata. Some clones in this sample may be carry-over from other donors' samples.

The CDR3 bases are TGTGCCAGCAGCAGGGACAGGGTCAGCGAGCAGTACTTC. The encoded protein is CASSRDRVSEQYF. The chain joins TRBV7-6 to TRBJ2-7, with 9 positions matching TRBD1. The CDR3 consists of 13 residues. The germline V gene has CDR1 SGHVS and CDR2 FNYEAQ. The V gene end was trimmed by 5 bases and the J gene end by 6 bases; junction bases not matched to a gene: 5. Full variable domain (missing parts from reference TRBV7-6 and TRBJ2-7): GAGVSQSPRYKVTKRGQDVALRCDPISGHVSLYWYRQALGQGPEFLTYFNYEAQQDKSGLPNDRFSAERPEGSISTLTIQRTEQRDSAMYRCASSRDRVSEQYFGPGTRLTVT.